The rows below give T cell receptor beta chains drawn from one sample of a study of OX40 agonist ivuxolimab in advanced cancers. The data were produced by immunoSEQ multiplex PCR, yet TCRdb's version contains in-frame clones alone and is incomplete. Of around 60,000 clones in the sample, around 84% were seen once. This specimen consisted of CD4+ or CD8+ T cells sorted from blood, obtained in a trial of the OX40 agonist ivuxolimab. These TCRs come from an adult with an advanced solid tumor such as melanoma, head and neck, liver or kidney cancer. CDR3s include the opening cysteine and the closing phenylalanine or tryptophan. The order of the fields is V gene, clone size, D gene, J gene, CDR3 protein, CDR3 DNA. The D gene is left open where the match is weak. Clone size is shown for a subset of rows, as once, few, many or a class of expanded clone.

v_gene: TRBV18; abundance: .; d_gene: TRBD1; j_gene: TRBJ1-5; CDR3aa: CASSPGQANQPQHF; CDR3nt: TGTGCCAGCTCACCGGGACAGGCAAATCAGCCCCAGCATTTT
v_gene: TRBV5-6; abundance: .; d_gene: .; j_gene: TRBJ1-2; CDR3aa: CASSARQRTNYGYTF; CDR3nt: TGTGCCAGCAGCGCCAGACAGAGAACTAACTATGGCTACACCTTC
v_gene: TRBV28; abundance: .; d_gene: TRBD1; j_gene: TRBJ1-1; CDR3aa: CASSTPRGRHTEAFF; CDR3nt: TGTGCCAGCAGTACACCTAGGGGGCGCCACACTGAAGCTTTCTTT
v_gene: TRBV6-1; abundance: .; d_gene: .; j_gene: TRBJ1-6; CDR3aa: CASSEGHNSPLHF; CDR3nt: TGTGCCAGCAGTGAGGGACATAATTCACCCCTCCACTTT
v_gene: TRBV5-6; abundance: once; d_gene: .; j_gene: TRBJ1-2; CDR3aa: CASSFSTGLLNYGYTF; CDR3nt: TGTGCCAGCAGCTTTTCTACCGGTCTGCTTAACTATGGCTACACCTTC
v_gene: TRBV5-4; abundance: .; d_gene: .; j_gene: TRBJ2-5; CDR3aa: CASSLTFQETQYF; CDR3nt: TGTGCCAGCAGCTTGACATTCCAAGAGACCCAGTACTTC
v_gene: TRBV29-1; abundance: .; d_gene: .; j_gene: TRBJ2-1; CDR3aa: CSVGGTLLGEQFF; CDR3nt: TGCAGCGTTGGGGGGACTCTTTTGGGTGAGCAGTTCTTC
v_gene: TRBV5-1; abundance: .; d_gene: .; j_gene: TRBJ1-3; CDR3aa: CASSLYTGAGNTIYF; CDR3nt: TGCGCCAGCAGCTTATATACGGGGGCTGGAAACACCATATATTTT
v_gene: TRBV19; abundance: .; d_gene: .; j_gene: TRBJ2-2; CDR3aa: CASSITRTPTRTGELFF; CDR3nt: TGTGCCAGTAGTATAACTCGGACACCTACTCGCACCGGGGAGCTGTTTTTT
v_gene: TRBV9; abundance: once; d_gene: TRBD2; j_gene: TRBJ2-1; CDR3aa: CASSLTPRTSGGAYNEQFF; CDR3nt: TGTGCCAGCAGCCTAACACCTCGGACTAGCGGGGGGGCCTACAATGAGCAGTTCTTC
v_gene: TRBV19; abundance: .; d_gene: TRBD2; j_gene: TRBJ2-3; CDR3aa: CASSYLAGGRTDTQYF; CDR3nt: TGTGCCAGTAGTTATTTAGCGGGGGGCAGGACAGATACGCAGTATTTT
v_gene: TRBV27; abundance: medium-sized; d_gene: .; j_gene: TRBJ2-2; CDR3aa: CASSLVEGTGELFF; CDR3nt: TGTGCCAGCAGTTTAGTTGAGGGAACGGGGGAGCTGTTTTTT
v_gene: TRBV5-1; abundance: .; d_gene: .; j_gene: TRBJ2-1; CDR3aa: CASSLGQPDNEQFF; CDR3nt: TGCGCCAGCAGCTTGGGCCAGCCCGACAATGAGCAGTTCTTC
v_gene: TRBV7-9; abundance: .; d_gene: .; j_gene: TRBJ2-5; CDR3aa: CASSIGAGSETQYF; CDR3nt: TGTGCCAGCAGCATCGGGGCTGGGTCGGAGACCCAGTACTTC
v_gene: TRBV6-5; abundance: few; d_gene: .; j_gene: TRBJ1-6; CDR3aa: CASSWGPGQAVSPLHF; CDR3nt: TGTGCCAGCAGTTGGGGCCCGGGCCAGGCGGTTTCACCCCTCCACTTT
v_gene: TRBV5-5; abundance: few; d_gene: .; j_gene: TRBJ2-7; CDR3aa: CASSLTDSYEQYF; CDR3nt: TGTGCCAGCAGTTTGACAGATTCCTACGAGCAGTACTTC
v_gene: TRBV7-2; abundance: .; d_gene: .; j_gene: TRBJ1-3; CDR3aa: CASSLEGTRLGNTIYF; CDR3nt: TGTGCCAGCAGCTTAGAAGGGACAAGGCTAGGAAACACCATATATTTT
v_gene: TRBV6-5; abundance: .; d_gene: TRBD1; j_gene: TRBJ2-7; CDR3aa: CASNLRRDRGYEQYF; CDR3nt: TGTGCCAGCAACCTAAGGAGGGACAGGGGCTACGAGCAGTACTTC
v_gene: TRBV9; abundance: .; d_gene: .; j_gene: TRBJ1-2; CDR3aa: CASSPEGGFYGYTF; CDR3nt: TGTGCCAGCAGCCCGGAGGGCGGGTTCTATGGCTACACCTTC
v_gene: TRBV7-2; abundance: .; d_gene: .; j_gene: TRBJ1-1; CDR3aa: CASSLVWLAEAFF; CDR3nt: TGTGCCAGCAGCTTAGTTTGGTTGGCTGAAGCTTTCTTT
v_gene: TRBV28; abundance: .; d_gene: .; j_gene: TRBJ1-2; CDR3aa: CASSGGRPPYYGYTF; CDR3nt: TGTGCCAGCAGTGGCGGGAGGCCGCCTTACTATGGCTACACCTTC
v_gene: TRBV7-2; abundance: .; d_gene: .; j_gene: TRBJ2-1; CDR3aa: CASQGGQGHTSFF; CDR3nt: TGTGCCAGCCAGGGTGGGCAGGGTCATACCTCGTTCTTC
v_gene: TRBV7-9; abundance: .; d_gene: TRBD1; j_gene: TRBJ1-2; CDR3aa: CASSFTTGRYGYTF; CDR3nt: TGTGCCAGCAGCTTTACGACAGGGCGATATGGCTACACCTTC
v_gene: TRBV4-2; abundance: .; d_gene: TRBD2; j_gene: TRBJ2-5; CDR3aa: CASSPLLSGGALETQYF; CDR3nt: TGTGCCAGCAGCCCACTCCTAAGCGGGGGGGCCCTAGAGACCCAGTACTTC
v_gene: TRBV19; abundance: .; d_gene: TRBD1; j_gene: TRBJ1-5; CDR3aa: CAIGQAYQPQHF; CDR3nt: TGTGCCATCGGACAGGCCTATCAGCCCCAGCATTTT
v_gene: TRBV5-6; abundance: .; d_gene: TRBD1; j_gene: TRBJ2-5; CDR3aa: CASSGTGGREETQYF; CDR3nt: TGTGCCAGCAGTGGGACAGGGGGCCGCGAAGAGACCCAGTACTTC
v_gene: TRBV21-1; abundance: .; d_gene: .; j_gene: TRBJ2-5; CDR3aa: CAGRGPIVETQYF; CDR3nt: TGTGCCGGACGGGGGCCCATTGTAGAGACCCAGTACTTC
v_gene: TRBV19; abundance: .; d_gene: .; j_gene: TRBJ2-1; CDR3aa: CASSGTVPSREQFF; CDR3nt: TGTGCCAGTAGCGGGACCGTACCCTCTAGAGAGCAGTTCTTC
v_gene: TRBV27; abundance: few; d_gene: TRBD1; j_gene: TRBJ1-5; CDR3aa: CASSPRKGTGANQPQHF; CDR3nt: TGTGCCAGCAGCCCTCGAAAGGGGACAGGGGCCAATCAGCCCCAGCATTTT
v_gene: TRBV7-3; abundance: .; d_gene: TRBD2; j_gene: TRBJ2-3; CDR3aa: CASSLTGLAGASTDTQYF; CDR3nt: TGTGCCAGCAGCTTAACGGGACTAGCGGGGGCTAGCACAGATACGCAGTATTTT
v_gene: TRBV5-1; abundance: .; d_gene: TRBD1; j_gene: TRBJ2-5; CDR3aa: CASSLGPQGVQETQYF; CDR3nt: TGCGCCAGCAGCTTAGGTCCCCAGGGGGTCCAAGAGACCCAGTACTTC
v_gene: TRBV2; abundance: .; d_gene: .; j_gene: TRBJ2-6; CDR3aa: CASSPGNVLTF; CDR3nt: TGTGCCAGCAGTCCCGGTAACGTCCTGACTTTC
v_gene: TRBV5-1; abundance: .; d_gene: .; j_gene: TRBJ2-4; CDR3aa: CASSFYHRVAKNIQYF; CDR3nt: TGCGCCAGCAGCTTTTATCACAGAGTAGCCAAAAACATTCAGTACTTC
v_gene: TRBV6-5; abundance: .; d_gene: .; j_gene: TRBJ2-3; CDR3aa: CASSSPGGADTQYF; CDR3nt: TGTGCCAGCAGTTCCCCCGGCGGGGCAGATACGCAGTATTTT
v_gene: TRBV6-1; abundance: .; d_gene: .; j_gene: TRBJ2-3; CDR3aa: CASSGPGGQDTQYF; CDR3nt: TGTGCCAGCAGTGGTCCAGGGGGGCAGGATACGCAGTATTTT
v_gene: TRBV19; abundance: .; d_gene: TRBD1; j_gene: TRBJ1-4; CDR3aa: CASSISGTGEKLFF; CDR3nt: TGTGCCAGTAGTATATCCGGGACAGGGGAAAAACTGTTTTTT
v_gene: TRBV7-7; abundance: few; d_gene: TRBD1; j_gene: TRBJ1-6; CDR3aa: CASSPGQGAPLHF; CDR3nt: TGTGCTAGCAGCCCCGGACAGGGAGCACCCCTCCACTTT
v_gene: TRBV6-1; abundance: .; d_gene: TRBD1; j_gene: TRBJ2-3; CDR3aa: CASKDRTGADTQYF; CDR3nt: TGTGCCAGCAAGGACAGGACTGGAGCAGATACGCAGTATTTT
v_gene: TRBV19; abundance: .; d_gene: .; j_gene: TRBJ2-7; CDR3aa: CASSTHGTKLAYEQYF; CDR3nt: TGTGCCAGTAGTACTCACGGGACGAAGTTAGCCTACGAGCAGTACTTC
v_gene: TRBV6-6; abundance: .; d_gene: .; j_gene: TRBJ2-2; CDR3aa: CASRNSGTLFF; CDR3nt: TGTGCCAGCAGAAATTCCGGGACGCTGTTTTTT
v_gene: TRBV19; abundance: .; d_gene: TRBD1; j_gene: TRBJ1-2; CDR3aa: CASSFLQGLNGYTF; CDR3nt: TGTGCCAGTAGTTTCTTACAGGGGCTGAATGGCTACACCTTC
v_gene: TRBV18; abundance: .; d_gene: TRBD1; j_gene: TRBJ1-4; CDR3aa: CASTRDRVQNEKLFF; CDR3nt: TGTGCCAGCACCAGGGACAGGGTGCAAAATGAAAAACTGTTTTTT
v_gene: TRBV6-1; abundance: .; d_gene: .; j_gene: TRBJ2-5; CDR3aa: CASSENRVYQETQYF; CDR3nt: TGTGCCAGCAGCGAAAACAGGGTCTACCAAGAGACCCAGTACTTC
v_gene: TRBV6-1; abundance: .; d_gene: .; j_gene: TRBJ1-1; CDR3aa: CASSLLTANTEAFF; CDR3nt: TGTGCCAGCAGCCTCCTCACAGCGAACACTGAAGCTTTCTTT
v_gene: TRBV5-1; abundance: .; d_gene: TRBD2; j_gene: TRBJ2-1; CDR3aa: CASSLGGGSYNEQFF; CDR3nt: TGCGCCAGCAGCTTAGGCGGGGGGTCCTACAATGAGCAGTTCTTC
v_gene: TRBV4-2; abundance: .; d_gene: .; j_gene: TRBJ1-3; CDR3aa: CASSQDFTGVSGNTIYF; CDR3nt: TGTGCCAGCAGCCAAGACTTTACGGGGGTCTCTGGAAACACCATATATTTT
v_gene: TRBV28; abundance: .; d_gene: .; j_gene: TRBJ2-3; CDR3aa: CASTLGGRRDTQYF; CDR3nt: TGTGCCAGCACCCTGGGGGGGCGAAGAGATACGCAGTATTTT
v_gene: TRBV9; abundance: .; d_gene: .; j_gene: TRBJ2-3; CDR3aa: CASARAGSTDTQYF; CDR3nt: TGTGCCAGCGCGAGAGCGGGTAGCACAGATACGCAGTATTTT
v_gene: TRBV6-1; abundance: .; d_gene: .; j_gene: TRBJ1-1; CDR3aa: CASSESENTEAFF; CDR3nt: TGTGCCAGCAGTGAATCAGAGAACACTGAAGCTTTCTTT
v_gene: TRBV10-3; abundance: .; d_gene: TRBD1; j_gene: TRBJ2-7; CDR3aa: CAIKPGQTPGEQYF; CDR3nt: TGTGCCATCAAACCGGGACAGACCCCCGGCGAGCAGTACTTC